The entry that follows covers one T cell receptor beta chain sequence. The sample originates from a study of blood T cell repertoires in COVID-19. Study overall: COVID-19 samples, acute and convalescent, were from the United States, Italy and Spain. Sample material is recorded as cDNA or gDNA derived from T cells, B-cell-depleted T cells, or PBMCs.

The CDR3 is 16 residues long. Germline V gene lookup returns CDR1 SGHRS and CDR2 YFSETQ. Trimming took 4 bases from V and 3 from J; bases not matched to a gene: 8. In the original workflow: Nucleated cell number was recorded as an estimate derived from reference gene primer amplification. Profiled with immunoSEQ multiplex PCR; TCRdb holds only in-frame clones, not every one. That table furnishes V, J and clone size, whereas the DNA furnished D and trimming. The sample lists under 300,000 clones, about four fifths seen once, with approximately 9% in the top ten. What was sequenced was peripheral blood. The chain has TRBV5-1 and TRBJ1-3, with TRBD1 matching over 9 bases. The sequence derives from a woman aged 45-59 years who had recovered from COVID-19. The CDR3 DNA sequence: TGCGCCAGCAGCCTAACAGGGGGCCGGGATGGAAACACCATATATTTT. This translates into CASSLTGGRDGNTIYF.